This T cell receptor beta chain was obtained from a study of blood T cell repertoires in COVID-19. Clones were read by immunoSEQ multiplex PCR, and TCRdb kept only the in-frame ones, dropping some. The data hold some 170,000 clones, with around three quarters observed a single time. This sequence was found in a man aged 55 to 70 with acute or convalescent COVID-19. Specimen: peripheral blood.

Here the CDR3 DNA reads TGTGCCAGCAGTTTATTCGCGGGGGGTCCGGCCGTTGACTCCTATAATTCACCCCTCCACTTT. It yields the protein CASSLFAGGPAVDSYNSPLHF. This rearrangement joins TRBV27 to TRBJ1-6; tentatively, D is TRBD1 (5 bases). Deletions cut 1 base from V and 0 bases from J, with 22 bases between. Germline CDR1 is MNHEY and CDR2 is SMNVEV (reference sequence). The CDR3 is made up of 21 amino acids.